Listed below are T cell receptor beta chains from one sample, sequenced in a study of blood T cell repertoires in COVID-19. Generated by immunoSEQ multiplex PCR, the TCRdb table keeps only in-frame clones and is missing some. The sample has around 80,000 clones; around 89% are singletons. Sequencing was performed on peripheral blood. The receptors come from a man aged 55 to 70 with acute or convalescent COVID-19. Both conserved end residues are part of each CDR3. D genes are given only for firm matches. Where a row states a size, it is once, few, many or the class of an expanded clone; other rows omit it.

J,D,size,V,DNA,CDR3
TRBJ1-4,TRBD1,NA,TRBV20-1,TGCAGTGCTAGTGGGGAGATTATGACAGGGTGGGAAAAACTGTTTTTT,CSASGEIMTGWEKLFF
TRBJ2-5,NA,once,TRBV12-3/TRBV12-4,TGTGCCACCGGGGAGGAGGAGACCCAGTACTTC,CATGEEETQYF
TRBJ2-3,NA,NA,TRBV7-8,TGTGCCAGCAGCTTAAGACAACCCACAGATACGCAGTATTTT,CASSLRQPTDTQYF
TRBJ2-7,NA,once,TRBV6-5,TGTGCCAGCAGTTACCAGGTTCGCGGGGCGGGCGAGCAGTACTTC,CASSYQVRGAGEQYF
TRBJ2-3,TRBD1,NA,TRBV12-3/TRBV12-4,TGTGCCAGCCGGGACAGGGACACAGATACGCAGTATTTT,CASRDRDTDTQYF
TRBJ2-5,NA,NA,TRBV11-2,TGTGCCAGCAGCTCGTACCCGGGACAAATACAAGAGACCCAGTACTTC,CASSSYPGQIQETQYF
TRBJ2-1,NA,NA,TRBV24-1,TGTGCCACCAGTGACACGAGCGGGAATGAGCAGTTCTTC,CATSDTSGNEQFF
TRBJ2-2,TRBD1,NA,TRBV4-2,TGTGCCAGCAGCCAACCGACAGGGTCCGGGGAGCTGTTTTTT,CASSQPTGSGELFF
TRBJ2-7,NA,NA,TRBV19,TGTGCCAGTAGTATAATCCGGGGGGCTTTAATCTACGAGCAGTACTTC,CASSIIRGALIYEQYF
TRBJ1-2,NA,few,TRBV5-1,TGCGCCAGCAGCTTGGGACAGGAGCTATCTAACTATGGCTACACCTTC,CASSLGQELSNYGYTF
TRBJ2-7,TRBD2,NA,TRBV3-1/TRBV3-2,TGTGCCAGCAGCCAAGGGGTATCACTAGCGGGTCGCTCCTACGAGCAGTACTTC,CASSQGVSLAGRSYEQYF
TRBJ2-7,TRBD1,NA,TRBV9,TGTGCCAGCAGCGCAGGGACAGAGTCCTACGAGCAGTACTTC,CASSAGTESYEQYF
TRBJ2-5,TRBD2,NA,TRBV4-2,TGTGCCAGCAGCCAAGCTGGGACTAGCGGGGGGACCCAGTACTTC,CASSQAGTSGGTQYF
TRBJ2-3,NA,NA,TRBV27,TGTGCCAGCAGATTCAGCCCCGACTCAGATACGCAGTATTTT,CASRFSPDSDTQYF
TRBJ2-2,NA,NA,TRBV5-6,TGTGCCAGCAGCGGGAATTGGGCGGGCACCGGGGAGCTGTTTTTT,CASSGNWAGTGELFF
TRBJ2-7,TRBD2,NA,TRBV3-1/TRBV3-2,TGTGCCAGCAGCCAGAAGCGGGGGGGCCCCCTCGAGCAGTACTTC,CASSQKRGGPLEQYF
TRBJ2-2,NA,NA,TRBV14,TGTGCCAGCAGCCAAGAACTCGTCCCCATCGGGGAGCTGTTTTTT,CASSQELVPIGELFF
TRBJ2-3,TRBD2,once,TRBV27,TGTGCCAGCAGTGGACTAGGGTTCACAGATACGCAGTATTTT,CASSGLGFTDTQYF
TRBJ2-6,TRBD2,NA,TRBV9,TGTGCCAGCAGCGTAGAGCTAGCGGGATCTGGGGCCAACGTCCTGACTTTC,CASSVELAGSGANVLTF
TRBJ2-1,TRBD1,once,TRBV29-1,TGCAGCGTTGACGGGCAGGGGGTGTATGATGAGCAGTTCTTC,CSVDGQGVYDEQFF
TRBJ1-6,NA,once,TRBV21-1,TGTGCCAGCAGCAAAGTCGCCCCGGACAGGGGTAATTCACCCCTCCACTTT,CASSKVAPDRGNSPLHF
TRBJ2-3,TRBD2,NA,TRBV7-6,TGTGCCAGCAGCCCCGGGCGGGGGGGCCCCGATACGCAGTATTTT,CASSPGRGGPDTQYF
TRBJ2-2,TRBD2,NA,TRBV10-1,TGCGCCAGCAGTAGCCGCCGGACTAGCAGAAACACCGGGGAGCTGTTTTTT,CASSSRRTSRNTGELFF
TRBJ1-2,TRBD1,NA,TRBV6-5,TGTGCCAGCAGATCGGACAGGGACTATGGCTACACCTTC,CASRSDRDYGYTF
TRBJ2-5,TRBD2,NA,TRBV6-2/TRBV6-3,TGTGCCAGCAGTTACGACCTAGCGGGGAAACACAGAGAGACCCAGTACTTC,CASSYDLAGKHRETQYF
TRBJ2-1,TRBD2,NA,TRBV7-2,TGTGCCAGCAGCTTAGTCGGTAGCGGGAGTTCCTATGAGCAGTTCTTC,CASSLVGSGSSYEQFF
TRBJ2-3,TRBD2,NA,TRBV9,TGTGCCAGCAGCGTGGCCTGGACTAGCGGGAGTGGTACAGATACGCAGTATTTT,CASSVAWTSGSGTDTQYF
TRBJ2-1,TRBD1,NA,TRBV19,TGTGCCAGTAGCACCGGGACAGGGGCGTACAATGAGCAGTTCTTC,CASSTGTGAYNEQFF
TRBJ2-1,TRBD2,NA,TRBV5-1,TGCGCCAGCAGCTTGGAGGGACTAGCGGGGAAAGAGCAGTTCTTC,CASSLEGLAGKEQFF
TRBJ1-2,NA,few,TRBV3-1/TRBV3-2,TGTGCCAGCAGCCAAGCAAAGGGGTCTTATGGCTACACCTTC,CASSQAKGSYGYTF
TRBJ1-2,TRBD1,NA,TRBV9,TGTGCCAGCAGCGCAACGACAGGGGGCTTTGGCTACACCTTC,CASSATTGGFGYTF
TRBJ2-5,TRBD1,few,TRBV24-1,TGTGCCACCAGTGATTTCCCAGGGGGCGATGAGACCCAGTACTTC,CATSDFPGGDETQYF
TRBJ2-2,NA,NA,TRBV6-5,TGTGCCAGCAGTCGCGGGACTCTAGGCGGGGAGCTGTTTTTT,CASSRGTLGGELFF
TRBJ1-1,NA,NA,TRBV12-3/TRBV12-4,TGTGCCAGCAGTTCCCCGGTGACTGAAGCTTTCTTT,CASSSPVTEAFF
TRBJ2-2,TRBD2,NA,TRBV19,TGTGCCAGTAGTATAGTTAGCGGGGGATTGGGGGAGCTGTTTTTT,CASSIVSGGLGELFF
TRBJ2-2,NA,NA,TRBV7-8,TGTGCCAGCAGCATCGTTGGGGGGTACACCGGGGAGCTGTTTTTT,CASSIVGGYTGELFF
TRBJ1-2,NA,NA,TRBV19,TGTGCCAGTCACCGACCGGGAAGCCCCTATGGCTACACCTTC,CASHRPGSPYGYTF
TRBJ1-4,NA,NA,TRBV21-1,TGTGCCAGCAGCAAAGCGACAGTTACGGAAAAACTGTTTTTT,CASSKATVTEKLFF
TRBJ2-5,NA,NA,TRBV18,TGTGCCAGCTCACCACAGCAGGGTGGGGAGACCCAGTACTTC,CASSPQQGGETQYF
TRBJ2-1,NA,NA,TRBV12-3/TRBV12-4,TGTGCCAGCAGTTTACTTACCTACAATGAGCAGTTCTTC,CASSLLTYNEQFF
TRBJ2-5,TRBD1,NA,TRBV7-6,TGTGCCAGCAGCTTAGGGACAGGGAATAGAGGTCGAGAGACCCAGTACTTC,CASSLGTGNRGRETQYF
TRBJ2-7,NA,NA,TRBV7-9,TGTGCCAGCAGCCCAAGAGGGCCAGAGAAACCCTCCTACGAGCAGTACTTC,CASSPRGPEKPSYEQYF
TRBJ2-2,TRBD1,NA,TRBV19,TGTGCCAGTAGTCCGGGGGACAGGGGGCTCAGCAACACCGGGGAGCTGTTTTTT,CASSPGDRGLSNTGELFF
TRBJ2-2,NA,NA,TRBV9,TGTGCCAGCAGCGTAGTATTAGACACCGGGGAGCTGTTTTTT,CASSVVLDTGELFF
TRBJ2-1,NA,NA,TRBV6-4,TGTGCCAGCAGCTTGGAGAGTACAAAGAATGAGCAGTTCTTC,CASSLESTKNEQFF